The following is a TCR beta chain sequence with its context. The data derive from a study of blood T cell repertoires in COVID-19. About the study: Some COVID-19 samples were acute and others convalescent; all came from the United States, Italy and Spain. From T cells, B-cell-depleted T cells, or PBMCs came the material, which was cDNA or gDNA.

V lost 2 bases to trimming and J lost 5 bases; unmatched junction nucleotides: 8. The CDR3 runs to 15 residues. Germline-derived CDR1 and CDR2 are SGHDN and FVKESK. In the study's own analysis: Counts of nucleated cells, estimated from reference gene primer amplification, were obtained. Data came from immunoSEQ multiplex PCR; TCRdb stores just in-frame clones and leaves some out. Clone size and the V and J calls come from that table; the DNA yielded D and trimming. Among fewer than 70,000 clones listed, 80% to 90% were seen once. The source of this sequence is a human donor in a cohort sampled during active COVID-19. V is TRBV14 and J is TRBJ2-7; TRBD1 matches at 8 bases. The sequencing input was peripheral blood. Here the CDR3 reads CASSQNSGQADEQYF. The CDR3 region has the DNA TGTGCCAGCAGCCAAAATTCGGGACAGGCAGACGAGCAGTACTTC.